This T cell receptor beta chain was profiled in a study of glioma-infiltrating T cells after dendritic cell vaccination. About the study: Patients received autologous tumor lysate-pulsed dendritic cell vaccination between about 2002 and 2013.

V was clipped by 3 bases and J by 9 bases; unmatched bases: 8. The CDR3 loop spans 17 amino acids. The germline V gene has CDR1 LGHNT and CDR2 FRNRAP. Profiling relied on immunoSEQ multiplex PCR, and the TCRdb table lists in-frame clones only, not all of them. The data contain 25,000 to 35,000 clones, 90% to 95% of them singletons. This chain connects TRBV12-5 to TRBJ2-1; 16 nucleotides agree with TRBD2. This material consisted of blood, taken before dendritic cell vaccination. The TCR originated in a human donor with glioblastoma. This chain's CDR3 is CASGFLGLAGGRGEQFF. The CDR3 DNA is TGTGCTAGTGGTTTCCTGGGACTAGCGGGGGGGCGGGGTGAGCAGTTCTTC.